This T cell receptor beta chain was captured in a study of CD8+ T cells in alopecia areata. Germline-derived CDR1 and CDR2 are MNHEY and SMNVEV (reference sequence). Germline trimming cut 6 bases from V and 5 bases from J; bases unmatched to any gene: 6. The CDR3 runs to 14 residues. Reverse transcribed after extraction, RNA yielded cDNA as the sequencing template. The method was immunoSEQ multiplex PCR; TCRdb's version includes in-frame clones alone and lacks a portion of them. The data show a few hundred thousand clones, just over 55% seen once. The sequence was obtained from a human donor in good health. The chain uses TRBV27 and TRBJ2-5, with 10 bases matching TRBD1. Source material: CD8+ T cells sorted from blood. CDR3 loop: CASRPGQGGETQYF. CDR3 coding DNA: TGTGCCAGCAGGCCCGGACAGGGGGGGGAGACCCAGTACTTC.